Detailed here is one T cell receptor (beta chain). The CDR3 extends over 11 amino acids. The germline V gene encodes CDR1 MNHEY and CDR2 SVGAGI. Between the trimmed V and J ends, which lost 8 bases and 5 bases, there was a span of 9 bases. Generated by immunoSEQ multiplex PCR, the TCRdb table keeps only in-frame clones and is missing some. The data show 500,000 or so clones, with about nine tenths seen just once and 0.7% held by the top ten. These data are taken from a study of blood T cell repertoires in COVID-19. The V and J genes are TRBV6-5 and TRBJ1-1; maybe TRBD1 (5 bases). The sample taken for sequencing was PBMCs or T cells enriched from blood (not recorded which). This TCR was recovered from a woman in her late teens or twenties who had recovered from COVID-19. The CDR3 DNA is TGTGCCAGCGTCCGGGGGACTGAAGCTTTCTTT. It codes for CASVRGTEAFF.